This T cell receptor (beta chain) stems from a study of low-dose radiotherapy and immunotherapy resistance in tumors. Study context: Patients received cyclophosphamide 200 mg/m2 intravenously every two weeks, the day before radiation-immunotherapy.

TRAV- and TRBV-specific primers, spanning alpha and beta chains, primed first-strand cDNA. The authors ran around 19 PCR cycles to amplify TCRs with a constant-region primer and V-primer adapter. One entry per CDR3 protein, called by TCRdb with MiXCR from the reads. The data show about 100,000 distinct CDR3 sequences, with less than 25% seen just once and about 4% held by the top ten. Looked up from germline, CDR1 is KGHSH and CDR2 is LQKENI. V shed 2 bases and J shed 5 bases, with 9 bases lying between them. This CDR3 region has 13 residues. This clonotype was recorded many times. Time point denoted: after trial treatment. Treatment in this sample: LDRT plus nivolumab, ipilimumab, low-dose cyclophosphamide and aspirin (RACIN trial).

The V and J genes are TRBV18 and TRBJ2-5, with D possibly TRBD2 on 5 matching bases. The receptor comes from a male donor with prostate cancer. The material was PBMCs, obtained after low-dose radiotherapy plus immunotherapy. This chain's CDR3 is CASSPGGGETQYF. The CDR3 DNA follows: TGTGCCAGCTCACCAGGAGGCGGCGAGACCCAGTACTTC. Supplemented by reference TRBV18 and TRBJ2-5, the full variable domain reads NAGVMQNPRHLVRRRGQEARLRCSPMKGHSHVYWYRQLPEEGLKFMVYLQKENIIDESGMPKERFSAEFPKEGPSILRIQQVVRGDSAAYFCASSPGGGETQYFGPGTRLLVL.